This T cell receptor beta chain was identified in a study of T cells in narcolepsy. The study's findings and limits: Comparing one patient's CSF and blood CD4+ clonotypes highlighted HCRT- and TRIB2-specific autoreactive clonotypes.

To note about this clone: Its antigen is as yet unknown.

Repertoires were generated with immunoSEQ multiplex PCR, while TCRdb's copy carries only in-frame clones and drops some. The sample yields about 21,000 clones, 92% seen once. After removal of 5 bases from V and 8 bases from J, the junction contained 6 bases not matched to a gene. The CDR3 has 13 amino acids. The germline CDR1 and CDR2 sequences are MNHEY and SMNVEV (reference sequence). J is TRBJ1-5 and V is TRBV27; 7 bases align to TRBD1. The TCR comes from a human donor with narcolepsy. The source material was CD45RA- memory CD4+ T cells from PBMCs. The CDR3 region is CASSTMTGKPQHF. The CDR3 DNA is TGTGCCAGCAGTACCATGACAGGGAAGCCCCAGCATTTT.